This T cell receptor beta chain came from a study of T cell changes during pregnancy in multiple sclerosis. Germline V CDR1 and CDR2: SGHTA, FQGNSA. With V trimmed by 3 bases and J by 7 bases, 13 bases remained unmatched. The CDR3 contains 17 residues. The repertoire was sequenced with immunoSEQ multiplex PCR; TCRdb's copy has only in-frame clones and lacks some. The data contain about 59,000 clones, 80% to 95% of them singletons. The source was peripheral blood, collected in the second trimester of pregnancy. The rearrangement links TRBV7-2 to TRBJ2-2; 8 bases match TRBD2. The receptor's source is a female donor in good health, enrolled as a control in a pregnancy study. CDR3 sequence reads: CASSFPNSGKGIGELFF. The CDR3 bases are TGTGCCAGCAGCTTCCCAAATAGCGGGAAAGGGATCGGGGAGCTGTTTTTT.